Presented here are 11 T cell receptor beta chains from one specimen sequenced in a study of T-cell memory formation after mild COVID-19. TCRdb passed the 5' RACE reads through MiXCR, listing each CDR3 protein once. The sample shows 450,000 or so distinct CDR3 sequences, around a quarter of them seen only once. Sequencing input: PBMCs or a T cell subset sorted from them (not recorded which). The source is an adult woman who had mild COVID-19 (a few samples of this study predate the infection). Cell type and time point are not known.

CDR3 bases: TGTGCCAGCAGCCCGGGACAGGGGGTATATAGCAATCAGCCCCAGCATTTT. Translating gives CASSPGQGVYSNQPQHF. V and J are TRBV6-2 or TRBV6-3 and TRBJ1-5, with 11 bases lining up with TRBD1. Losses at the gene ends were 6 bases for V and 0 bases for J; bases not matched to a gene: 7. Germline CDR1 is MNHEY and CDR2 is SVGEGT. The CDR3 is made up of 17 amino acids.

This clonotype has only a few counts. This rearrangement joins TRBV29-1 to TRBJ2-1; D remains ambiguous. The germline gives CDR1 SQVTM, CDR2 ANQGSEA. This CDR3 spans 13 amino acids. V lost 1 base and J 3 bases, leaving 7 bases between the germline ends. The CDR3 loop is CSVEGRLYNEQFF. CDR3 coding DNA: TGCAGCGTTGAAGGCAGGCTCTACAATGAGCAGTTCTTC.

The rearrangement links TRBV5-1 to TRBJ1-1, with TRBD1 as a possible D gene (5 bases). Trimming cost V 4 bases and J 3 bases, with 7 bases left between them. CDR3 size: 12 residues. Germline assignment: CDR1 SGHRS and CDR2 YFSETQ. The CDR3 nucleotides read TGCGCCAGCAGCGGGGGTGACACTGAAGCTTTCTTT. It is translated as CASSGGDTEAFF. The complete variable domain, with remaining parts taken from reference TRBV5-1 and TRBJ1-1, reads KAGVTQTPRYLIKTRGQQVTLSCSPISGHRSVSWYQQTPGQGLQFLFEYFSETQRNKGNFPGRFSGRQFSNSRSEMNVSTLELGDSALYLCASSGGDTEAFFGQGTRLTVV.

The chain couples TRBV11-3 to TRBJ2-1; a possible D gene is TRBD2 (6 bases). Germline CDR1 reads SGHNT; CDR2 reads YENEEA. V shed 3 bases and J shed 0 bases, with 9 bases lying between them. The CDR3 has 15 amino acids. Written as DNA, the CDR3 is TGTGCCAGCAGCTTTATAGCGGTCTCCTACAATGAGCAGTTCTTC. It translates to CASSFIAVSYNEQFF.

This clonotype was detected once. V usage is TRBV2 and J usage is TRBJ2-3; D tentatively fits TRBD1 or TRBD2 (5 bases each). The V end lost 10 bases, the J end lost 2 bases, and 13 bases lay between the germline ends. The CDR3 length is 13 residues. CDR1 SNHLY and CDR2 FYNNEI come from the germline V gene. The CDR3 DNA reads as TGTGCCACCCGAGGGGAGTTCACAGATACGCAGTATTTT. This encodes CATRGEFTDTQYF.

The chain has TRBV7-8 and TRBJ2-3, with 10 positions matching TRBD1. Germline V gives CDR1 SGHVS, CDR2 FQNEAQ. The CDR3 is 16 amino acids. V lost 1 base and J lost 4; bases outside the gene matches: 5. In nucleotides, the CDR3 is TGTGCCAGCAGCTTAGGGGGGGACAGGGGCCCAGATACGCAGTATTTT. Residues: CASSLGGDRGPDTQYF.

This clonotype has a handful of counts. The chain combines TRBV28 with TRBJ2-7; 9 bases align to TRBD1. Germline V CDR1 and CDR2: MDHEN, SYDVKM. The CDR3 extends over 14 amino acids. Losses at the gene ends were 11 bases for V and 3 bases for J; bases not matched to a gene: 11. The CDR3 reads CALSQDRGIYEQYF. In DNA, the CDR3 is TGTGCCCTTTCCCAGGACAGGGGAATCTACGAGCAGTACTTC.

This sequence joins TRBV2 and TRBJ1-2; the D gene is possibly TRBD1 (5 bases). V gave up 7 bases and J gave up 10 bases, with 13 bases separating them. Germline CDR1 reads SNHLY; CDR2 reads FYNNEI. This CDR3 is built from 11 residues. The CDR3 region is CASKQDSDYTF. As DNA, the CDR3 is TGTGCCAGCAAACAGGATAGCGACTACACCTTC.

This clonotype came up a few times. V gene TRBV7-9 combines with J gene TRBJ2-1; D call uncertain. The CDR3 is 15 amino acids. V shed 0 bases and J shed 0 bases, with 6 bases lying between them. Per germline, CDR1 SEHNR and CDR2 FQNEAQ (reference sequence). Here the CDR3 DNA reads TGTGCCAGCAGCTTAGCGGGCGACTCCTACAATGAGCAGTTCTTC. Translated, it gives CASSLAGDSYNEQFF.

This chain connects TRBV7-3 to TRBJ2-1; D is perhaps TRBD2 (5 bases). V was clipped by 2 bases and J by 0 bases, with 11 bases between them. CDR3 length: 16 amino acids. Germline CDR1 SGHTA, CDR2 FQGTGA. The CDR3 nucleotides are TGTGCCAGCAGCTTAGGTATGGGGAGCTCCTACAATGAGCAGTTCTTC. Its translation: CASSLGMGSSYNEQFF.

V is TRBV6-4 and J is TRBJ2-5; 15 nucleotides align to TRBD2. This CDR3 comprises 17 residues. CDR1 is MRHNA and CDR2 is SNTAGT in the germline V gene. Trimming cost V 0 bases and J 8 bases; bases outside gene matches: 7. CDR3 sequence reads: CASSDSMGLAGGRTQYF. The CDR3 DNA reads TGTGCCAGCAGTGACTCGATGGGACTAGCGGGGGGTCGAACCCAGTACTTC.